These 5 T cell receptor beta chains share one sample of origin, sequenced in a study of T-cell memory formation after mild COVID-19. Using its own MiXCR run on the 5' RACE reads, TCRdb lists one record per CDR3 protein. The table lists about 270,000 distinct CDR3 sequences, over 15% of them singletons. Sequencing was performed on PBMCs or a T cell subset sorted from them (not recorded which). These receptors all come from a man younger than 35 who had mild COVID-19 (a few samples of this study predate the infection). Cell type and time point are not known.

This clonotype was picked up a small number of times. The chain is built from TRBV11-2 and TRBJ2-3, with D maybe TRBD2 (5 bases). The CDR3 is 14 residues long. Trimming took 5 bases from V and 2 from J, leaving 11 bases between them. The germline CDR1 and CDR2 sequences are SGHAT and FQNNGV. As DNA, the CDR3 is TGTGCCAGCAGCCCGAGGACTGCCACAGATACGCAGTATTTT. Amino acids: CASSPRTATDTQYF.

This clonotype was picked up many times. The chain carries TRBV5-1 and TRBJ1-3; no definite D call. Germline CDR1 and CDR2: SGHRS and YFSETQ. This CDR3 has 17 amino acids. Between the trimmed V and J ends, which lost 2 bases and 0 bases, there was a span of 15 bases. CDR3 amino acids: CASSFSPLSGSGNTIYF. The CDR3 coding sequence is TGCGCCAGCAGCTTTTCGCCTCTAAGCGGCTCTGGAAACACCATATATTTT. The whole variable domain, remainder taken from reference TRBV5-1 and TRBJ1-3, is KAGVTQTPRYLIKTRGQQVTLSCSPISGHRSVSWYQQTPGQGLQFLFEYFSETQRNKGNFPGRFSGRQFSNSRSEMNVSTLELGDSALYLCASSFSPLSGSGNTIYFGEGSWLTVV.

The chain links TRBV27 to TRBJ2-5; 8 nucleotides line up with TRBD2. This CDR3 is 16 amino acids long. J lost 3 bases, V lost 4 bases, and 10 bases had no gene match. The germline gives CDR1 MNHEY, CDR2 SMNVEV (reference sequence). DNA for the CDR3: TGTGCCAGCAGTTCCAGGGGACTAGGGGGTGAAGAGACCCAGTACTTC. Protein: CASSSRGLGGEETQYF.

The chain uses TRBV23-1 and TRBJ2-7, with D maybe TRBD2 (6 bases). TRBV23-1 is labeled an ORF, and its function is uncertain. The germline V and J ends were trimmed by 7 bases and 5 bases, with 18 bases remaining between them. This CDR3 is 14 amino acids long. The CDR3: CASTPPGRSNEQYF. Written as DNA, the CDR3 is TGCGCCAGCACCCCACCGGGGAGGTCTAACGAGCAGTACTTC.

This clonotype appeared many times. CDR3 sequence reads: CSVGQHQETQYF. The CDR3 nucleotides are TGCAGCGTTGGACAGCACCAAGAGACCCAGTACTTC. The rearrangement uses TRBV29-1 and TRBJ2-5; D perhaps matches TRBD1 (5 bases). Germline CDR1 SQVTM, CDR2 ANQGSEA. The CDR3 is 12 amino acids. V was pared by 4 bases and J by 0 bases, with 6 bases between.